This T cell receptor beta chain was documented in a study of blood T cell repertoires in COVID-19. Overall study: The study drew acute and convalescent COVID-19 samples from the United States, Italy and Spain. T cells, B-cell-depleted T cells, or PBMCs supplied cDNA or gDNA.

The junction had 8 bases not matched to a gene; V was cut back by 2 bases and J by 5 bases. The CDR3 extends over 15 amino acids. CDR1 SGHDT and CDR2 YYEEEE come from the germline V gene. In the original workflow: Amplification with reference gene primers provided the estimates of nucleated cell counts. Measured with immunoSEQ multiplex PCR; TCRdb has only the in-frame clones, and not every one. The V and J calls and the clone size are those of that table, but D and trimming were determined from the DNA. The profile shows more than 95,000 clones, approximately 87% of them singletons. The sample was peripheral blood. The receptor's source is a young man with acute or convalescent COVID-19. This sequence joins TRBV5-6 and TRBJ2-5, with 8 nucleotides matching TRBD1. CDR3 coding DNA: TGTGCCAGCAGCTTATTGCCTCGACAGGGGGAGACCCAGTACTTC. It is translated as CASSLLPRQGETQYF.